This TCR beta chain was obtained from a study of T cell responses to AZD1222 COVID-19 vaccine. Across the whole study: Whether given at about 4 or about 12 weeks, second doses were pooled.

A note on this clone: Its matching antigen is unknown.

The germline V gene encodes CDR1 SGHTA and CDR2 FQGNSA. The trim removed 1 base at V and 3 bases at J, leaving 3 bases unmatched. This CDR3 spans 15 amino acids. Method: immunoSEQ multiplex PCR; TCRdb's copy keeps in-frame clones and lacks some. Counted here are about 120,000 clones, 80% to 90% occurring once; the ten biggest clones make up 2% to 2.5%. Findings of the study overall: All repertoire sampling was performed exclusively after the peak T cell response. CD4 TCRs covered the whole spike, strongest at regions 160-218 and 743-854. Regions left unmutated in variants are reportedly the target of nearly half of spike-specific TCRs.

This sequence originates from an adult in good health. The V gene is TRBV7-2, the J gene TRBJ2-1; 7 nucleotides line up with TRBD2. This specimen was peripheral blood, taken on day 0 of AZD1222 vaccination. CDR3 protein: CASSLDPSGYNEQFF. The CDR3 nucleotides read TGTGCCAGCAGCTTAGACCCTAGCGGCTACAATGAGCAGTTCTTC.